A single sample gave rise to the 23 T cell receptor beta chains below, sequenced in a study of blood T cell repertoires in COVID-19. The assay was immunoSEQ multiplex PCR, and TCRdb's table has in-frame clones only and misses some. This sample carries some 100,000 clones, roughly 80% of them seen once, and the ten largest clones take about 23%. Sequencing used peripheral blood. The receptor source for this set is an older man with active or convalescent COVID-19.

The chain has TRBV5-4 and TRBJ2-2, with a tentative D call TRBD2 (7 bases). The length of the CDR3 is 16 residues. The V end lost 4 bases, the J end lost 3 bases, and 16 bases lay between the germline ends. Per the germline V gene, CDR1 is SGHNT and CDR2 is YYREEE (reference sequence). In DNA form, the CDR3 reads TGTGCCAGCAGCCGGGGGGCCAGCTGGGACACCGGGGAGCTGTTTTTT. Its translation is CASSRGASWDTGELFF.

The V call is TRBV19, the J call TRBJ1-4, with 7 bases that match TRBD1. The CDR3 has 15 residues. From germline, CDR1 is LNHDA and CDR2 SQIVND (reference sequence). Trimming removed 4 bases from V and 5 bases from J; junction bases left unmatched: 7. The CDR3 loop is CASSNSGQENEKLFF. CDR3 coding DNA: TGTGCCAGTAGTAACTCAGGACAGGAAAATGAAAAACTGTTTTTT.

This sequence joins TRBV9 and TRBJ1-2; 7 positions agree with TRBD1. CDR1 is SGDLS, CDR2 YYNGEE, per germline. V shed 0 bases, J shed 5 bases, and the junction held 1 base outside the gene matches. This CDR3 is 13 amino acids long. This chain's CDR3 is CASSVGGQYGYTF. CDR3 nucleotides: TGTGCCAGCAGCGTAGGGGGACAGTATGGCTACACCTTC.

This clone was picked up one time. The rearrangement uses TRBV7-6 and TRBJ1-2; 10 nucleotides agree with TRBD1. With V trimmed by 0 bases and J by 3 bases, 13 bases remained unmatched. Germline V CDR1 and CDR2: SGHVS, FNYEAQ. The CDR3 consists of 19 residues. This chain's CDR3 is CASSLAPADRGKWDYGYTF. CDR3 bases: TGTGCCAGCAGCTTAGCGCCCGCGGACAGGGGGAAATGGGACTATGGCTACACCTTC.

In DNA, the CDR3 is TGCGCCAGCAGCTTGACCGGGACAGGATTTTACGAGCAGTACTTC. Translating gives CASSLTGTGFYEQYF. The V call is TRBV5-1, the J call TRBJ2-7; the match to TRBD1 covers 8 bases. The CDR3 sequence is 15 residues long. CDR1 and CDR2 from the germline V gene are SGHRS and YFSETQ. Trimming removed 1 base from V and 4 bases from J; junction bases left unmatched: 7.

This chain joins TRBV5-1 and TRBJ2-3; 11 bases fit TRBD2. The trim removed 2 bases at V and 1 base at J, leaving 9 bases unmatched. There are 18 residues in the CDR3. Germline V lookup: CDR1 SGHRS, CDR2 YFSETQ. Here the CDR3 DNA reads TGCGCCAGCAGCTTTCGACTAGCGGGGAATTCTCGCACAGATACGCAGTATTTT. This sequence encodes CASSFRLAGNSRTDTQYF.

The gene calls are TRBV28 and TRBJ1-2; 7 positions agree with TRBD1. V dropped 10 bases and J dropped 4; count of bases not matched to a gene: 9. CDR3 length equals 13 residues. CDR1 is MDHEN and CDR2 is SYDVKM in the germline V gene. CDR3: CATKPRGTYGYTF. The CDR3 DNA reads as TGTGCCACCAAACCCAGGGGGACCTATGGCTACACCTTC.

The J gene is TRBJ1-6, the V gene TRBV6-5; a possible D gene is TRBD1 (5 bases). The CDR3 sequence is 14 residues long. V lost 5 bases and J lost 6, with 11 bases in between. Germline V gene sequence: CDR1 MNHEY, CDR2 SVGAGI. The CDR3, as DNA: TGTGCCAGCAGTCCGCGACAGAGTAATTCACCCCTCCACTTT. As protein: CASSPRQSNSPLHF.

The rearrangement joins TRBV7-9 to TRBJ1-2; D remains ambiguous. Deletions cut 2 bases from V and 6 bases from J, with 10 bases between. There are 13 residues in the CDR3. CDR1 SEHNR and CDR2 FQNEAQ come from the germline V gene (reference sequence). The CDR3 bases are TGTGCCAGCAGCTTACCCACTCTAGATGGCTACACCTTC. It yields the protein CASSLPTLDGYTF.

This chain connects TRBV2 to TRBJ2-7; 8 bases agree with TRBD1. This CDR3 is built from 11 residues. From germline, CDR1 is SNHLY and CDR2 FYNNEI. With V trimmed by 6 bases and J by 9 bases, 4 bases remained unmatched. The CDR3: CASRQTGGQYF. CDR3 nucleotide sequence: TGTGCCAGCAGACAAACAGGGGGGCAGTACTTC.

CDR3 in amino acids: CASSSSTAPWETQYF. The CDR3 DNA reads TGTGCCAGCAGCTCCTCGACAGCCCCCTGGGAGACCCAGTACTTC. The chain recombines TRBV11-2 with TRBJ2-5, with D possibly matching TRBD1 (5 bases). With 4 bases removed from V and 5 bases from J, the gap between germline ends came to 17 bases. Germline CDR1 and CDR2: SGHAT and FQNNGV. The CDR3 is made up of 15 amino acids.

This clone was recorded only once. V is TRBV3-1 (or the pseudogene TRBV3-2) and J is TRBJ2-3, with TRBD2 matching over 14 bases. V was clipped by 4 bases and J by 2 bases; unmatched bases: 8. Germline V lookup: CDR1 LGHDT, CDR2 YNNKEL (reference sequence). This CDR3 has 18 residues. The DNA for the CDR3 is TGTGCCAGCAGCCGGCCGGGACTAGCGGGGGAGTCCACAGATACGCAGTATTTT. It translates to CASSRPGLAGESTDTQYF.

The chain joins TRBV29-1 to TRBJ2-7; 7 nucleotides align to TRBD1. Germline loops: CDR1 SQVTM, CDR2 ANQGSEA. This CDR3 is 13 amino acids long. Losses at the gene ends were 4 bases for V and 6 bases for J; bases not matched to a gene: 9. The DNA of the CDR3 is TGCAGCGTTGGTGGGACAGCCCTACTCGAGCAGTACTTC. The encoded protein is CSVGGTALLEQYF.

This chain links TRBV4-1 with TRBJ2-7; TRBD1 aligns across 11 bases. Per the germline V gene, CDR1 is MGHRA and CDR2 is YSYEKL. There are 15 residues in the CDR3. Trimming removed 5 bases from V and 3 bases from J; junction bases left unmatched: 6. The CDR3 region has the DNA TGCGCCAGCAGCGGCCCGGGACAGGGGGGCTACGAGCAGTACTTC. Residues: CASSGPGQGGYEQYF.

In regard to this clone: One end of the junction does not line up with germline, which may come from a read error. V and J are TRBV9 and TRBJ1-2; D is unclear. Germline CDR1 and CDR2: SGDLS and YYNGEE. There are 11 residues in the CDR3. CDR3 residues: CASSPGEGFSF. CDR3 DNA sequence: TGTGCCAGCAGCCCCGGGGAGGGCTTTTCCTTC.

The CDR3 region is CASSFWDSDNEQFF. CDR3 in DNA: TGTGCCAGCAGCTTTTGGGACAGCGACAATGAGCAGTTCTTC. The chain is built from TRBV11-2 and TRBJ2-1, with 7 bases identical to TRBD1. This CDR3 contains 14 residues. Germline V gives CDR1 SGHAT, CDR2 FQNNGV. V lost 3 bases to trimming and J lost 5 bases; unmatched junction nucleotides: 4.

The chain has TRBV29-1 and TRBJ2-5, with TRBD1 matching 9 bases. This CDR3 has 15 residues. The germline CDR1 and CDR2 sequences are SQVTM and ANQGSEA. Germline trimming cut 1 base from V and 4 bases from J; bases unmatched to any gene: 7. The CDR3 loop reads CSVEGGTGRGETQYF. The CDR3 nucleotides read TGCAGCGTTGAAGGGGGGACAGGGCGGGGAGAGACCCAGTACTTC.

This clone was detected a few times. This rearrangement joins TRBV7-2 to TRBJ2-2, with a tentative D call TRBD1 (6 bases). CDR1 and CDR2 from the germline V gene are SGHTA and FQGNSA. CDR3 size: 15 residues. Trimming removed 6 bases from V and 0 bases from J, with 11 bases in between. This CDR3 is CASRTGPSNTGELFF. The CDR3, as DNA: TGTGCCAGCAGGACAGGACCCTCGAACACCGGGGAGCTGTTTTTT.

The chain couples TRBV18 to TRBJ1-4; 7 bases agree with TRBD1. Unmatched junction bases numbered 7, after V lost 6 bases and J lost 6 bases. The CDR3 length is 14 residues. Germline V gives CDR1 KGHSH, CDR2 LQKENI. The CDR3 protein is CASSPTQGDEKLFF. The CDR3 DNA reads as TGTGCCAGCTCCCCGACTCAGGGGGATGAAAAACTGTTTTTT.

This sequence joins TRBV10-2 and TRBJ1-2; 8 bases line up with TRBD1. With 6 bases clipped from V and 6 bases from J, the junction kept 9 bases outside the gene matches. The CDR3 totals 14 residues. Germline V lookup: CDR1 WSHSY, CDR2 SAAADI. In DNA form, the CDR3 reads TGCGCCAGCAGCACACCTCAGGGGGCGAATGGCTACACCTTC. Translated: CASSTPQGANGYTF.

Only one count was recorded for this clone. This sequence joins TRBV25-1 and TRBJ2-2; 8 positions agree with TRBD1. V dropped 5 bases and J dropped 5; count of bases not matched to a gene: 7. The germline gives CDR1 MGHDK, CDR2 SYGVNS. The CDR3 has 15 amino acids. The CDR3: CASSPGTGRTGELFF. In nucleotides, the CDR3 is TGTGCCAGCAGTCCTGGGACAGGACGAACCGGGGAGCTGTTTTTT. Combining the CDR3 with reference TRBV25-1 and TRBJ2-2 gives the whole variable domain EADIYQTPRYLVIGTGKKITLECSQTMGHDKMYWYQQDPGMELHLIHYSYGVNSTEKGDLSSESTVSRIRTEHFPLTLESARPSHTSQYLCASSPGTGRTGELFFGEGSRLTVL.

The chain has TRBV7-8 and TRBJ1-2, with TRBD1 matching 7 bases. Germline CDR1 and CDR2: SGHVS and FQNEAQ. After removal of 5 bases from V and 6 bases from J, the junction contained 6 bases not matched to a gene. This CDR3 region has 13 residues. CDR3 DNA sequence: TGTGCCAGCAGCATAGAGGGGGCGCATGGCTACACCTTC. Translated, it gives CASSIEGAHGYTF.

The V gene is TRBV29-1, the J gene TRBJ2-2; TRBD2 matches at 9 bases. This CDR3 comprises 16 residues. CDR1 SQVTM and CDR2 ANQGSEA come from the germline V gene. The ends lost 3 bases at V and 1 base at J; junction bases unmatched: 6. Written as DNA, the CDR3 is TGCAGCGTTGATATTAGCGGGGGCCGGAACACCGGGGAGCTGTTTTTT. Its translation: CSVDISGGRNTGELFF.